This T cell receptor (beta chain) derives from a study of identical twins (dated by TCRdb to 2016 to 2017). At the level of the whole study: To test whether fetal clonotypes persist, the study used deep sequencing on TCR alpha and beta repertoires from monozygotic twins, unrelated adults of various ages, and cord blood. To rule out contamination, replicate twin experiments were performed at different times with different library preparation protocols.

This clonotype was observed a few times. Its antigen remains undetermined. Qualities for individual bases were not recorded, and no much larger clone is one base off. All donors were healthy Caucasians. The twin cohort comprised three pairs of female monozygotic twins, all aged about 18 to 30 years. The RNA used for TCR libraries was isolated from peripheral blood mononuclear cells. Summary of the overall study and its limitations: Excess twin sharing in beta out-of-frame sequences was weaker because fewer shared sequences lowered the signal-to-noise ratio. Abundant cord blood beta clonotypes carried fewer insertions; young adult naive repertoires showed a weaker similar trend, while memory repertoires showed none. Because the same donors could not be followed over many years, the conclusions depended on cross-sectional statistical analysis. In monozygotic twins, recombination models systematically underestimated out-of-frame TCR alpha sharing, but the models matched the sharing seen between unrelated individuals. Compared with coincidental sharing between unrelated individuals, out-of-frame TCR alpha sequences shared between twins had an excess of sequences with low generation probability. Invariant T cells such as MAIT and iNKT could partly confound zero-insertion analyses, although diverse VJ usage argued against such confounding for most clonotypes.

The library came from 5' RACE. The sequencing machine was an Illumina HiSeq 2000. Template switching introduced a universal primer binding site; the final cDNA contained a unique molecular identifier, enabling accurate counting of TCR cDNA molecules. First-strand cDNA for TCR alpha and beta chains was synthesized from specific primers in the conserved constant-segment region. To control for contamination, every cDNA library carried two barcodes: a SMART-Mk sample barcode plus Illumina barcodes. TruSeq adapter sequences along with Illumina sample barcodes were introduced in two successive PCR steps. The Illumina HiSeq platform was used with custom primers to sequence TCR alpha and beta cDNA libraries. In the original analysis: Unique molecular identifiers were extracted from raw reads with MiGEC, and CDR3 positions were determined with MiXCR. Recombination models were inferred per individual with the repgenHMM and IGoR tools using an EM algorithm. Shared clonotype analysis was performed with the tcR package in R, normalizing sharing by the product of cloneset sizes. To study raw recombination without the effects of thymic and clonal selection, out-of-frame nonproductive sequences were analyzed. TCRdb redid the processing of the public reads, applying fastp at Q25 and MiXCR, and retained in-frame beta chains. Entries that share a CDR3 protein sequence are merged under the most common genes and DNA. TCRdb's processing, not the authors' own work, is the source of the V and J calls. The sample table records around 690,000 distinct CDR3 sequences; roughly 20% of these occur just once. The leading ten clones occupy 4% to 5.5% of the sample.

V is shortened by 2 bases, J by 4 bases, and the region joining them spans 14 bases. From a lookup of the germline V gene (reference sequence), CDR1 and CDR2 are DFQATT and SNEGSKA. From cysteine to phenylalanine, the CDR3 is 14 amino acids long. Only the CDR3 region is kept as DNA, spanning 42 bases read in frame from base 1. These same data were also listed under a study on T cells expressing NK-cell markers. The second study's paper adds: In sorted CD3+CD56+NKG2C+, CD3+CD56+NKG2C- and CD3+CD56-NKG2C+ T-cell subsets from about 8 donors, TCR beta-chain repertoires were profiled. Seven of the eight sequenced donors were HCMV-seropositive and one was HCMV-seronegative. In several experiments an anti-gammadeltaTCR antibody was added to restrict sorting to alphabetaTCR-expressing T cells. In several donors, the dominant CD3+CD56+NKG2C+ clonotypes were found to rank among the top 10 CD8+ clonotypes and to make up roughly 1.0-8% of CD8+ T cells. Those dominant clonotypes were again the most abundant among CD3+CD56-NKG2C+ cells in several donors, at roughly 25-65%. It remained unclear whether the expanded NKG2C-expressing T cell clones were specific for HCMV antigens. The eight sequenced donors were randomly selected healthy volunteers, three men and five women. A commercial ELISA kit detecting HCMV-specific IgG in serum was used to determine HCMV serostatus. For several donors, bulk peripheral blood T-cell repertoires were additionally sequenced from unsorted PBMC. MIGEC was used to demultiplex reads and group the reads by UMI, and MiTCR was used to assemble and quantify clonotypes. Only TCR cDNA sequences supported by at least two reads were kept to exclude erroneous sequences. The tcR package was used for downstream repertoire analysis, with clonotypes matched between fractions based on CDR3 nucleotide sequence plus V segment. Antigen specificity was annotated against VDJdb with VDJmatch, allowing one amino acid substitution in CDR3.

The TCR was taken from a woman under 30 in good health. The chain links TRBV20-1 with TRBJ1-1, and perhaps TRBD1 as D gene, on 6 matching bases. Sequencing was carried out using PBMCs. The CDR3 region has the sequence CSARSTGIITEAFF. Here is the DNA: TGCAGTGCTAGAAGTACAGGGATCATCACTGAAGCTTTCTTT.